This paragraph reports one TCR beta chain. Its specificity is unknown. This entry belongs to a study of shared clonotypes between healthy human individuals. When replicate PCRs were run on sorted subsets, they used 200 ng DNA, 28,000 or so T cell genomes. Libraries were prepared by immunoSEQ multiplex PCR; TCRdb keeps only in-frame clonotypes and omits some of them. This sample carries nearly 1,000,000 clones, about three quarters of them seen once, and the ten largest clones take roughly 1.5%. This CDR3 contains 13 residues. Trimming cost V 5 bases and J 3 bases, with 11 bases left between them. In germline, CDR1 is SGHRS, CDR2 YFSETQ. It was into CD45RA+ naive and CD45RA-negative memory subsets that the CD4+ cells were split. Broader study findings: Sampling involved blood alone; tissue repertoires likely differ.

Source material: memory CD4+ T cells sorted from blood. Specified subset: CD45RA-negative fraction. The chain is built from TRBV5-1 and TRBJ2-5; TRBD1 might be the D (6 bases). The receptor was derived from a man aged 18 to 30 in good health. The CDR3 sequence: CASRVGQKETQYF. In nucleotides, the CDR3 is TGCGCCAGCAGGGTGGGACAAAAAGAGACCCAGTACTTC.